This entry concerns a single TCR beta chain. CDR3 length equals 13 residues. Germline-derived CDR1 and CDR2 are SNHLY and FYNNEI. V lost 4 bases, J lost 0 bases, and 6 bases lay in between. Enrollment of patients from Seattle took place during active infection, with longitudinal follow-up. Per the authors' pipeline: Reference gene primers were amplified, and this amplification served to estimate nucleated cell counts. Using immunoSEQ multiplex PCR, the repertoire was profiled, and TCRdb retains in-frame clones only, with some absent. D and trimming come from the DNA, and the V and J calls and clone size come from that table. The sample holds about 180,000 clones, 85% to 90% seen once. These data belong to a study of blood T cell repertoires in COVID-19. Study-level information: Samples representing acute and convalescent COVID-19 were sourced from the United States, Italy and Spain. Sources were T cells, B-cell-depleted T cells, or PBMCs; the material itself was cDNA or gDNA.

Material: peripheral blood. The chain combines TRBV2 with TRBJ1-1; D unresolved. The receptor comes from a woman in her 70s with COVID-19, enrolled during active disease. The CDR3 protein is CASSGSMNTEAFF. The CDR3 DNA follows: TGTGCCAGCAGTGGGAGTATGAACACTGAAGCTTTCTTT.